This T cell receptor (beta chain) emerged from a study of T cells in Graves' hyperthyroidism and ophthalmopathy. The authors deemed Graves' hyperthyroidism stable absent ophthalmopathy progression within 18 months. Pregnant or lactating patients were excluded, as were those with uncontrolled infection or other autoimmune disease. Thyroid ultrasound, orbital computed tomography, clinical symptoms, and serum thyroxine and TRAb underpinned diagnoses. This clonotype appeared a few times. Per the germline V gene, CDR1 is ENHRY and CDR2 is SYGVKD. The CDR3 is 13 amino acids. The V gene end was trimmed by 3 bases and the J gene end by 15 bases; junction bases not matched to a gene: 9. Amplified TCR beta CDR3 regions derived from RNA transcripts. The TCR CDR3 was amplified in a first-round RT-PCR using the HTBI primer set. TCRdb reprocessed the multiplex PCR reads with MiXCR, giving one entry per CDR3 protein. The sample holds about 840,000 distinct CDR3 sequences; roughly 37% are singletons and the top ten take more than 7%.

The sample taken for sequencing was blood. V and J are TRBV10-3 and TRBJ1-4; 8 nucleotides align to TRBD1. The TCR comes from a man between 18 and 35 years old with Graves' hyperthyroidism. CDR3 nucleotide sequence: TGTGCCATCAGTGAATCCCCCCGGACAGGGTTGTTTTTT. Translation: CAISESPRTGLFF.